This TCR beta chain is drawn from a study of tumor-infiltrating lymphocytes in primary liver carcinoma. DNA and RNA were both co-extracted from 20-30 mg of bulk tissue that had not been sorted. From germline, CDR1 is SGHAT and CDR2 FQNNGV. This CDR3 has 15 amino acids. The V gene lost 5 bases and the J gene lost 4 bases, with 17 bases spanning the gap. A constant-region primer primed TCR beta cDNA synthesis from 450 to 550 ng of total RNA. Three-round nested multiplex PCR performed with slightly modified ARM-PCR produced the TCR beta libraries. Two initial PCR rounds of about 11 cycles each paired TRBV1-TRBV30 forward primers with a C-beta reverse primer. Each CDR3 protein gets one entry after TCRdb re-called the multiplex PCR reads with MiXCR. The sample shows about 19,000 distinct CDR3 sequences, 60% to 85% of them seen only once.

Source material: liver tumor tissue from sampling region 4. The subset: tumor region T4, right-lateral pole. The V gene is TRBV11-2, the J gene TRBJ1-2; D might be TRBD1 (5 bases). The clonotype originates from a woman aged 25 to 39 with primary liver carcinoma and hepatitis B virus infection. CDR3 region: CASSPLGLPGYGYTF. CDR3 sequence (DNA): TGTGCCAGCAGCCCCCTGGGACTCCCGGGCTATGGCTACACCTTC.